This section outlines one T cell receptor (beta chain) sequence together with its context. Its matching antigen is unknown. The sample is drawn from a study of T cell repertoires in aging, cancer and after chemotherapy. Study-level information: Glioblastoma patients receiving temozolomide-based therapy gave paired samples before and after chemotherapy. About 8.8 million TCR reads were in the whole dataset. Regarding the study as a whole: Age-matched healthy donors had significantly more diverse, less clonal blood TCR repertoires than untreated cancer patients. Median generation probability rose over the chemotherapy interval in each cancer cohort, suggesting rebound thymic output.

Germline loops: CDR1 MNHNS, CDR2 SASEGT. The CDR3 has 15 residues. V was pared by 1 base and J by 10 bases, with 16 bases between. Multiplex touch-down PCR with TRB-A/B primers amplified rearranged V-D-J TRB sequences. TCRdb redid the calling of the multiplex PCR reads with MiXCR, one entry per CDR3 protein. The table lists about 6,700 distinct CDR3 sequences, approximately 50% of them singletons. The template was genomic DNA from peripheral blood, not RNA. This TCR was sampled from a human donor with a solid tumor. J is TRBJ1-4 and V is TRBV6-1; D call uncertain. What was sequenced was blood. CDR3 sequence: CASSEEGLGIGKLFF. The CDR3, as DNA: TGTGCCAGCAGTGAAGAAGGGCTCGGCATTGGAAAACTGTTTTTT.